A single sample is the source of the 17 T cell receptor beta chains below, sequenced in a study of shared clonotypes between healthy human individuals. Produced via immunoSEQ multiplex PCR; TCRdb's table is partial and in-frame only. The sample lists approximately 1,500,000 clones, 95% to 99% occurring once. The specimen sequenced was naive CD4+ T cells sorted from blood. The subset is: CD45RA+ positively selected. These TCRs come from a young man in good health.

The chain has TRBV6-1 and TRBJ2-5, with D possibly TRBD1 on 6 matching bases. The CDR3 runs to 17 residues. V shed 4 bases and J shed 6 bases, with 24 bases lying between them. Germline CDR1 reads MNHNS; CDR2 reads SASEGT. CDR3 protein: CASSVLSRTDSMQTQYF. The CDR3 bases are TGTGCCAGCAGTGTTCTTTCACGGACAGATTCCATGCAGACCCAGTACTTC.

The chain recombines TRBV28 with TRBJ2-7; D possibly uses TRBD1 or TRBD2 (7 bases each). V dropped 8 bases and J dropped 3 bases, with 17 bases sitting between them. CDR3 length equals 14 residues. Germline loops: CDR1 MDHEN, CDR2 SYDVKM. As DNA, the CDR3 is TGTGCCAGCGTGGGGGGGACAGTGCTCTACGAGCAGTACTTC. This codes for CASVGGTVLYEQYF.

The table lists this clone with a few counts. The chain uses TRBV25-1 and TRBJ1-4; weak D call: TRBD1 (5 bases). The V end was cut by 2 bases, the J end by 9 bases, with 13 bases between. The germline CDR1 and CDR2 sequences are MGHDK and SYGVNS. This CDR3 comprises 14 residues. As DNA, the CDR3 is TGTGCCAGCAGTGAACCCGGGACGTTGAAAAAACTGTTTTTT. Translation: CASSEPGTLKKLFF.

The chain employs TRBV5-1 and TRBJ1-4, with D unclear. The germline gives CDR1 SGHRS, CDR2 YFSETQ. The V end lost 3 bases, the J end lost 5 bases, and 14 bases lay between the germline ends. This CDR3 has 15 residues. DNA for the CDR3: TGCGCCAGCAGCTCTCAAGATTACCCAAATGAAAAACTGTTTTTT. Its translation: CASSSQDYPNEKLFF.

V and J are TRBV28 and TRBJ1-2, with 9 nucleotides matching TRBD1. The CDR3 consists of 15 residues. Germline values: CDR1 MDHEN, CDR2 SYDVKM. V was clipped by 3 bases and J by 4 bases; unmatched bases: 6. The chain's CDR3 is CASSLGDRVTYGYTF. As DNA, the CDR3 is TGTGCCAGCAGTTTGGGGGACAGGGTTACCTATGGCTACACCTTC.

The gene calls are TRBV19 and TRBJ2-6; D gene uncertain. Looked up from germline, CDR1 is LNHDA and CDR2 is SQIVND (reference sequence). The CDR3 consists of 13 residues. V shed 10 bases and J shed 1 base, with 8 bases lying between them. The CDR3 region has the DNA TGTGCCATAAAGCAGTCTGGGGCCAACGTCCTGACTTTC. This translates into CAIKQSGANVLTF.

This clone was seen once. J is TRBJ2-3 and V is TRBV6-4, with D tentatively TRBD2 (5 bases). Germline V CDR1 and CDR2: MRHNA, SNTAGT. The V end lost 3 bases, the J end lost 4 bases, and 17 bases lay between the germline ends. The CDR3 is 16 residues long. CDR3 in amino acids: CASSERDTNRSDTQYF. DNA for the CDR3: TGTGCCAGCAGTGAACGGGATACCAACCGATCAGATACGCAGTATTTT.

The chain uses TRBV18 and TRBJ2-1; 7 positions match TRBD2. The CDR3 spans 18 residues. Germline V gene sequence: CDR1 KGHSH, CDR2 LQKENI. V was clipped by 1 base and J by 6 bases; unmatched bases: 15. The chain's CDR3 is CASSPLMPLAVLGNEQFF. The CDR3 nucleotides are TGTGCCAGCTCACCACTAATGCCCCTAGCGGTTTTAGGCAATGAGCAGTTCTTC.

The V gene is TRBV5-4, the J gene TRBJ1-1; D gene uncertain. CDR1 and CDR2 (germline): SGHNT, YYREEE (reference sequence). The V end was cut by 2 bases, the J end by 6 bases, with 11 bases between. The length of the CDR3 is 13 residues. CDR3 in amino acids: CASSLRVSAEAFF. CDR3 nucleotide sequence: TGTGCCAGCAGCTTAAGGGTTAGCGCTGAAGCTTTCTTT.

The chain links TRBV4-3 to TRBJ2-7; 12 nucleotides align to TRBD2. The V and J ends lost 1 base and 6 bases, in that order; junction bases with no gene match: 4. This CDR3 region has 15 residues. Germline CDR1 reads LGHNA; CDR2 reads YSLEER. For the CDR3, the DNA is TGCGCCAGCAGCCAAGCACGACTAGCGGGAGCCGAGCAGTACTTC. Encoded protein: CASSQARLAGAEQYF.

This chain connects TRBV9 to TRBJ2-1; the match to TRBD2 covers 8 bases. The length of the CDR3 is 16 residues. Germline loops: CDR1 SGDLS, CDR2 YYNGEE. J gave up 6 bases and V 0 bases, and 8 bases lay outside the gene matches. CDR3: CASSVESGRRVNEQFF. The CDR3 coding sequence is TGTGCCAGCAGCGTAGAGAGCGGGAGAAGGGTCAATGAGCAGTTCTTC. The full variable domain, with the rest looked up from reference TRBV9 and TRBJ2-1, is DSGVTQTPKHLITATGQRVTLRCSPRSGDLSVYWYQQSLDQGLQFLIQYYNGEERAKGNILERFSAQQFPDLHSELNLSSLELGDSALYFCASSVESGRRVNEQFFGPGTRLTVL.

The chain employs TRBV5-1 and TRBJ2-7, with D unresolved. The germline V and J ends were trimmed by 0 bases and 4 bases, with 11 bases remaining between them. The CDR3 is 14 amino acids. CDR1 and CDR2 from the germline V gene are SGHRS and YFSETQ. This CDR3 is CASSLALGRYEQYF. DNA of the CDR3: TGCGCCAGCAGCTTGGCGTTGGGCAGGTACGAGCAGTACTTC.

V gene TRBV28 combines with J gene TRBJ1-1, with TRBD1 as a possible D gene (6 bases). CDR1 is MDHEN, CDR2 SYDVKM, per germline. The V and J ends lost 2 bases and 4 bases respectively, with 11 bases between them. The CDR3 loop spans 14 amino acids. The CDR3 DNA sequence: TGTGCCAGCAGTTTAGAGGGGGTCGTCACTGAAGCTTTCTTT. It specifies CASSLEGVVTEAFF.

The chain couples TRBV28 to TRBJ2-7, with 7 nucleotides matching TRBD1. Germline V gene lookup returns CDR1 MDHEN and CDR2 SYDVKM. This CDR3 contains 14 residues. The V segment lost 9 bases and the J segment 2 bases; nucleotides outside the gene matches: 10. CDR3 DNA sequence: TGTGCCAGTCAGGAGACAGGGTTAACCTACGAGCAGTACTTC. This codes for CASQETGLTYEQYF. The variable domain in full, completed from reference TRBV28 and TRBJ2-7, reads DVKVTQSSRYLVKRTGEKVFLECVQDMDHENMFWYRQDPGLGLRLIYFSYDVKMKEKGDIPEGYSVSREKKERFSLILESASTNQTSMYLCASQETGLTYEQYFGPGTRLTVT.

The rearrangement links TRBV11-3 to TRBJ1-1; D not resolved. V gave up 3 bases and J gave up 4 bases, with 9 bases separating them. The CDR3 totals 13 residues. CDR1 and CDR2 from the germline V gene are SGHNT and YENEEA. This CDR3 reads CASSFTRGTEAFF. The CDR3 DNA is TGTGCCAGCAGCTTCACACGGGGCACTGAAGCTTTCTTT.

The chain recombines TRBV6-5 with TRBJ2-2; D perhaps matches TRBD2 (6 bases). V shed 1 base and J shed 9 bases, with 15 bases lying between them. CDR1 is MNHEY, CDR2 SVGAGI, per germline. The length of the CDR3 is 15 residues. This CDR3 is CASSYLAGRSRELFF. Here the CDR3 DNA reads TGTGCCAGCAGTTACTTGGCAGGGAGGAGTCGGGAGCTGTTTTTT.

The CDR3 coding sequence is TGTGCCAGCAGCTTAGATACACAATACCAAGAGACCCAGTACTTC. Translated, it gives CASSLDTQYQETQYF. The chain recombines TRBV7-9 with TRBJ2-5; D unclear. The CDR3 sequence is 15 residues long. Germline lookup yields CDR1 SEHNR and CDR2 FQNEAQ (reference sequence). Trimming stripped 1 base from V and 0 bases from J, with 9 bases between.